A selection of T cell receptor beta chains follows, all from one sample in a study of cytomegalovirus exposure and HLA in healthy donors. Some clones are missing from TCRdb's copy, which holds only in-frame ones; the method was immunoSEQ multiplex PCR. This table has around 150,000 clones, approximately 80% appearing once. Sequencing was done on a sample of PBMCs. The source is a female donor in good health and CMV-seropositive. The CDR3 runs from the conserved cysteine through the conserved F or W. The D gene is left open where the match is weak. A clone size is listed for some rows: how often the clone was seen (once, few, many), or a class if it is expanded.

d_call: NA
j_call: TRBJ2-1
clone_size: few
v_call: TRBV15
cdr3_nt: TGTGCCACCAGCAGAGATAGGTTTGGTGCCGGGAATGAGCAGTTCTTC
cdr3_aa: CATSRDRFGAGNEQFF

d_call: NA
j_call: TRBJ2-5
clone_size: NA
v_call: TRBV5-4
cdr3_nt: TGTGCCAGCAGCTTGAGAGTCGGTGAAACTAAAGGGACCCAGTACTTC
cdr3_aa: CASSLRVGETKGTQYF

d_call: NA
j_call: TRBJ2-5
clone_size: NA
v_call: TRBV5-1
cdr3_nt: TGCGCCAGCAGCTCGGTGACAGCTTATGCAGAGACCCAGTACTTC
cdr3_aa: CASSSVTAYAETQYF

d_call: NA
j_call: TRBJ2-3
clone_size: NA
v_call: TRBV6-5
cdr3_nt: TGTGCCAGCAGCGTACGGGGGGATACGCAGTATTTT
cdr3_aa: CASSVRGDTQYF

d_call: NA
j_call: TRBJ2-7
clone_size: NA
v_call: TRBV4-2
cdr3_nt: TGTGCCAGCAGCCAAGAGAAGCGGACCGAGCAGTACTTC
cdr3_aa: CASSQEKRTEQYF

d_call: NA
j_call: TRBJ2-5
clone_size: NA
v_call: TRBV5-1
cdr3_nt: TGCGCCAGCAGCTTTAACGGTCAAGAGACCCAGTACTTC
cdr3_aa: CASSFNGQETQYF

d_call: TRBD1
j_call: TRBJ2-2
clone_size: NA
v_call: TRBV5-6
cdr3_nt: TGTGCCAGCAGCTTTGCTTTCGGACAGGGGGCCGGCGGGGAGCTGTTTTTT
cdr3_aa: CASSFAFGQGAGGELFF

d_call: TRBD2
j_call: TRBJ2-4
clone_size: few
v_call: TRBV2
cdr3_nt: TGTGCCAGCAGCGGGACTAGCGGGGTAAAAAACATTCAGTACTTC
cdr3_aa: CASSGTSGVKNIQYF

d_call: NA
j_call: TRBJ2-7
clone_size: NA
v_call: TRBV7-6
cdr3_nt: TGTGCCAGCAGCCGGACTACCTACGAGCAGTACTTC
cdr3_aa: CASSRTTYEQYF

d_call: NA
j_call: TRBJ1-6
clone_size: NA
v_call: TRBV7-9
cdr3_nt: TGCGCCAGCAGCCGAGATTCACCCCTCCACTTT
cdr3_aa: CASSRDSPLHF

d_call: TRBD2
j_call: TRBJ2-2
clone_size: NA
v_call: TRBV9
cdr3_nt: TGTGCCAGCAGCGTAGAGGGCGGGGGGGCAACCGGGGAGCTGTTTTTT
cdr3_aa: CASSVEGGGATGELFF

d_call: TRBD2
j_call: TRBJ2-3
clone_size: NA
v_call: TRBV7-6
cdr3_nt: TGTGCCAGCAGCTTATTGAGCGGGAGCGGGACAGATACGCAGTATTTT
cdr3_aa: CASSLLSGSGTDTQYF

d_call: NA
j_call: TRBJ1-1
clone_size: NA
v_call: TRBV19
cdr3_nt: TGTGCCAGCCACCACTCCCGGGGGGACCACACTGAAGCTTTCTTT
cdr3_aa: CASHHSRGDHTEAFF

d_call: NA
j_call: TRBJ1-3
clone_size: once
v_call: TRBV2
cdr3_nt: TGTGCCAGCAGTGTAGAGGTTCGCTCTGGAAACACCATATATTTT
cdr3_aa: CASSVEVRSGNTIYF

d_call: TRBD1
j_call: TRBJ2-1
clone_size: NA
v_call: TRBV15
cdr3_nt: TGTGCCACCTCCGGACAGGGGGGCTACAATGAGCAGTTCTTC
cdr3_aa: CATSGQGGYNEQFF

d_call: TRBD2
j_call: TRBJ2-2
clone_size: NA
v_call: TRBV2
cdr3_nt: TGTGCCAGCAGTGAGGGACTAGCGGCGAACACCGGGGAGCTGTTTTTT
cdr3_aa: CASSEGLAANTGELFF

d_call: NA
j_call: TRBJ1-1
clone_size: NA
v_call: TRBV29-1
cdr3_nt: TGCAGCGCCCTTACAGGATGGACTGAAGCTTTCTTT
cdr3_aa: CSALTGWTEAFF